The present entry profiles one TCR beta chain with its context. V was cut by 4 bases and J by 2 bases, with 11 bases left in between. The CDR3 loop spans 15 amino acids. The germline gives CDR1 LGHDT, CDR2 YNNKEL (reference sequence). The data were taken from a study of blood T cell repertoires in COVID-19. Study-level background: Nucleic acid was either cDNA or gDNA, and it came from T cells, B-cell-depleted T cells, or PBMCs.

Sequencing used immunoSEQ multiplex PCR; TCRdb keeps in-frame clones, though not all of them. The table lists 200,000 or so clones, 75% to 85% of them singletons. This sequence joins TRBV3-1 (or the pseudogene TRBV3-2) and TRBJ1-4, with TRBD1 as a possible D gene (6 bases). Sequenced material: PBMCs or T cells enriched from blood (not recorded which). The sequence was obtained from a woman aged 40-49 years with acute COVID-19. CDR3 in DNA: TGTGCCAGCAGCCCCCCAGGGGAGACTAATGAAAAACTGTTTTTT. Translation: CASSPPGETNEKLFF.